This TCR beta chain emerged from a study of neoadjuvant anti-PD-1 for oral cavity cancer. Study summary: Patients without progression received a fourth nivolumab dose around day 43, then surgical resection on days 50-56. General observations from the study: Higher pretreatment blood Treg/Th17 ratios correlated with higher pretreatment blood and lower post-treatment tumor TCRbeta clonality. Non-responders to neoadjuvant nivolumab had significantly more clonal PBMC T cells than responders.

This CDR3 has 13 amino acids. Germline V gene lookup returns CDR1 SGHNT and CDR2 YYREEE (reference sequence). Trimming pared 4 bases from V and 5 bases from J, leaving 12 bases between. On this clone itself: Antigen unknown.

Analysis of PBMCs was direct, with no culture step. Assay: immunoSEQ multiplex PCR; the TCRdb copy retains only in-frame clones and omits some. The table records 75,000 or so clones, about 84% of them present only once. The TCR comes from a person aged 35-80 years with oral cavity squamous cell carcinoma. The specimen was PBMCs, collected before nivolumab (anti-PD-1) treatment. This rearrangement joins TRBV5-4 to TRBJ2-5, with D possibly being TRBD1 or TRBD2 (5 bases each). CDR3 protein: CASSLRGDETQYF. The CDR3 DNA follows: TGTGCCAGCAGCCTTAGAGGGGATGAGACCCAGTACTTC.